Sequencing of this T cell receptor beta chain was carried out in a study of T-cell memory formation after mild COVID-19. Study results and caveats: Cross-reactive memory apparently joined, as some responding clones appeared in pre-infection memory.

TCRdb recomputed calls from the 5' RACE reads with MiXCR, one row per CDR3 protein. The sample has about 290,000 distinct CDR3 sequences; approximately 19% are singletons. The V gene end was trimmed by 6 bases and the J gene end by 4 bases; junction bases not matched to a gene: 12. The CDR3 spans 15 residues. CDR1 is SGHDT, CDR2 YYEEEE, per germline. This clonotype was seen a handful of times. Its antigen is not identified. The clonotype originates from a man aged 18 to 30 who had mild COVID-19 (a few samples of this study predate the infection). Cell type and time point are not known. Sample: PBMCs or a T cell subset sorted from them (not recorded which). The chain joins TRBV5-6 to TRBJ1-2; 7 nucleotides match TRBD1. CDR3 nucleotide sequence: TGTGCCAGCAATATGGGGACAGAAACCTTCTATGGCTACACCTTC. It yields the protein CASNMGTETFYGYTF.